These 27 T cell receptor beta chains were all obtained from the same sample, sequenced in a study of T cells in Graves' hyperthyroidism and ophthalmopathy. Amplified TCR beta CDR3 regions derived from RNA transcripts. The study used the HTBI primer set for a first-round RT-PCR of the TCR CDR3. Each CDR3 protein gets one entry after TCRdb re-called the multiplex PCR reads with MiXCR. The sample includes around 200,000 distinct CDR3 sequences, about a sixth seen only once; the top ten take around 47%. The sample comprised blood. The receptors here all came from a man aged 40-49 years with Graves' hyperthyroidism.

This clonotype has ten or more counts. The V call is TRBV30, the J call TRBJ2-1, with TRBD2 identical over 8 bases. The CDR3 consists of 16 residues. CDR1 and CDR2 from the germline V gene are GTSNPN and SVGIG (reference sequence). V shed 2 bases, J shed 8 bases, and the junction held 14 bases outside the gene matches. CDR3: CAWSPGLAVRSYEQFF. The CDR3 region has the DNA TGTGCCTGGAGTCCAGGACTAGCCGTACGCTCCTATGAGCAGTTCTTC.

The CDR3 region has the DNA TGTGCCAGCAGTGCCCCACCGCCAGCGGGAGGGTACGAGCAGTACTTC. It translates to CASSAPPPAGGYEQYF. The V gene is TRBV2, the J gene TRBJ2-7, with TRBD2 identical over 10 bases. Trimming took 4 bases from V and 4 from J; bases not matched to a gene: 10. Germline V gene lookup returns CDR1 SNHLY and CDR2 FYNNEI. The CDR3 sequence is 16 residues long.

The table lists this clonotype with many counts. The V gene is TRBV20-1, the J gene TRBJ2-2, with D tentatively TRBD1 or TRBD2 (6 bases each). Germline V gene sequence: CDR1 DFQATT, CDR2 SNEGSKA (reference sequence). The CDR3 contains 16 residues. Trimming stripped 0 bases from V and 2 bases from J, with 13 bases between. The CDR3 coding sequence is TGCAGTGCTAGAGATAAAGGAGGGGGTAACACCGGGGAGCTGTTTTTT. This sequence encodes CSARDKGGGNTGELFF.

This clonotype was detected ten times or more. CDR3 sequence (DNA): TGTGCCAGCAGTTACCCTACAGAGAACACTGAAGCTTTCTTT. It yields the protein CASSYPTENTEAFF. The V call is TRBV6-2 or TRBV6-3, the J call TRBJ1-1; D unresolved. The CDR3 is 14 amino acids. Germline V gene sequence: CDR1 MNHEY, CDR2 SVGEGT. The V gene lost 2 bases and the J gene lost 1 base, with 8 bases spanning the gap.

This clonotype was counted a few times. V gene TRBV2 combines with J gene TRBJ1-2, with 7 bases matching TRBD1. CDR3 length equals 12 residues. The junction had 12 bases not matched to a gene; V was cut back by 8 bases and J by 12 bases. Per germline, CDR1 SNHLY and CDR2 FYNNEI. CDR3 nucleotides: TGTGCCAGCCAACAGGGGACGAAAGGCCACACCTTC. Its protein product is CASQQGTKGHTF.

This clonotype was counted at least ten times. The chain carries TRBV7-9 and TRBJ2-1; D is ambiguous. The CDR3 length is 12 residues. Trimming shortened V by 5 bases and J by 7 bases, and 9 bases separated the two germline ends. Germline V CDR1 and CDR2: SEHNR, FQNEAQ (reference sequence). CDR3 sequence (DNA): TGTGCCAGCAGCCTGCGGAGTAATGAGCAGTTCTTC. Amino acid sequence: CASSLRSNEQFF.

The chain couples TRBV5-6 to TRBJ2-3, with 8 bases matching TRBD1. Germline V CDR1 and CDR2: SGHDT, YYEEEE. The CDR3 contains 15 residues. After removal of 4 bases from V and 1 base from J, the junction contained 5 bases not matched to a gene. The CDR3 bases are TGTGCCAGCAGCGCCAGGGGGCTTGGCACAGATACGCAGTATTTT. It yields the protein CASSARGLGTDTQYF.

This clonotype was seen repeatedly, ten times or more. The rearrangement uses TRBV28 and TRBJ2-1, with D maybe TRBD1 (5 bases). Germline V gene data show CDR1 as MDHEN and CDR2 as SYDVKM. The V and J ends lost 6 bases and 3 bases respectively, with 9 bases between them. This CDR3 has 13 residues. CDR3 region: CASSLDSYNEQFF. CDR3 coding DNA: TGTGCCAGCAGCTTAGACAGCTACAATGAGCAGTTCTTC.

The chain employs TRBV11-2 and TRBJ2-1; 12 bases are shared with TRBD2. This CDR3 is 16 amino acids long. In germline, CDR1 is SGHAT, CDR2 FQNNGV. The V gene end was trimmed by 5 bases and the J gene end by 8 bases; junction bases not matched to a gene: 10. The chain's CDR3 is CASSGGRLAGVDEQFF. CDR3 sequence (DNA): TGTGCCAGCAGCGGGGGGAGACTAGCGGGGGTGGATGAGCAGTTCTTC.

This clonotype was detected only a few times. The chain joins TRBV7-3 to TRBJ2-1; no definite D call. Deletions cut 0 bases from V and 0 bases from J, with 6 bases between. The CDR3 runs to 15 residues. Germline-derived CDR1 and CDR2 are SGHTA and FQGTGA. In nucleotides, the CDR3 is TGTGCCAGCAGCTTAACTCCTAGCTCCTACAATGAGCAGTTCTTC. Translated: CASSLTPSSYNEQFF.

This clonotype was detected ten times or more. The chain has TRBV5-8 and TRBJ1-3; D is undetermined. V was trimmed by 2 bases and J by 0 bases, leaving 9 bases between them. This CDR3 spans 15 amino acids. Germline CDR1 is SGHTS and CDR2 is YDEGEE. The CDR3 sequence is CASSLDRSSGNTIYF. In DNA form, the CDR3 reads TGTGCCAGCAGCTTAGACCGGAGCTCTGGAAACACCATATATTTT.

This clonotype came up many times. The chain combines TRBV12-3 or TRBV12-4 with TRBJ1-1, with a tentative D call TRBD1 (5 bases). Trimming took 6 bases from V and 4 from J, leaving 9 bases between them. This CDR3 comprises 12 residues. The CDR3 sequence: CASRSGATEAFF. The CDR3 DNA sequence: TGTGCCAGCAGATCCGGGGCCACTGAAGCTTTCTTT.

This clonotype was observed at least ten times. This chain links TRBV7-9 with TRBJ2-7, with D unclear. Germline CDR1 is SEHNR and CDR2 is FQNEAQ (reference sequence). The V gene lost 4 bases and the J gene lost 1 base, with 8 bases spanning the gap. The CDR3 contains 13 residues. In DNA, the CDR3 is TGTGCCAGCAGCTCCAGCAATTCCTACGAGCAGTACTTC. Residues: CASSSSNSYEQYF.

The sample holds a few counts of this clonotype. The chain has TRBV19 and TRBJ2-7; 10 nucleotides match TRBD1. There are 17 residues in the CDR3. Trimming removed 5 bases from V and 3 bases from J; junction bases left unmatched: 13. The germline gives CDR1 LNHDA, CDR2 SQIVND (reference sequence). The CDR3 is CASSVRRTGGYGYEQYF. In DNA, the CDR3 is TGTGCCAGTAGTGTGAGGAGGACAGGGGGATACGGCTACGAGCAGTACTTC.

Many counts were recorded for this clonotype. This chain links TRBV5-1 with TRBJ2-5; TRBD1 might be the D (6 bases). V dropped 1 base and J dropped 1 base, with 14 bases sitting between them. This CDR3 is 16 amino acids long. Germline CDR1 is SGHRS and CDR2 is YFSETQ. The CDR3 nucleotides read TGCGCCAGCAGCTTGATGGACAGTAGCATCCAAGAGACCCAGTACTTC. Residues: CASSLMDSSIQETQYF.

This clonotype was seen many times. The chain has TRBV7-3 and TRBJ1-6, with a possible D match to TRBD1 (5 bases). Trimming removed 5 bases from V and 1 base from J, with 12 bases in between. The germline V gene encodes CDR1 SGHTA and CDR2 FQGTGA. The length of the CDR3 is 16 residues. The CDR3 coding sequence is TGTGCCAGCAGCCGGGACGGGGGGTCCTATAATTCACCCCTCCACTTT. It yields the protein CASSRDGGSYNSPLHF.

The gene calls are TRBV24-1 and TRBJ1-4; D uncertain. The CDR3 length is 12 residues. V shed 4 bases and J shed 8 bases, with 7 bases lying between them. Germline V lookup: CDR1 KGHDR, CDR2 SFDVKD. The CDR3 loop is CATSEGGEKLFF. Written as DNA, the CDR3 is TGTGCCACCAGTGAGGGCGGAGAAAAACTGTTTTTT.

V usage is TRBV18 and J usage is TRBJ1-5, with 7 positions matching TRBD1. Germline trimming cut 5 bases from V and 4 bases from J; bases unmatched to any gene: 8. The CDR3 runs 15 residues. Germline CDR1 KGHSH, CDR2 LQKENI. CDR3 in DNA: TGTGCCAGCTCAACAACAGGGGCCCTAAATCAGCCCCAGCATTTT. Protein: CASSTTGALNQPQHF.

This clonotype was recorded many times. V is TRBV6-2 or TRBV6-3 and J is TRBJ2-1; D remains ambiguous. Trimming pared 2 bases from V and 8 bases from J, leaving 16 bases between. The CDR3 covers 15 residues. Germline V gene sequence: CDR1 MNHEY, CDR2 SVGEGT. DNA of the CDR3: TGTGCCAGCAGTTACGCCAAAATAGAGGTGTATGAGCAGTTCTTC. Translation: CASSYAKIEVYEQFF.

V and J are TRBV20-1 and TRBJ1-2; 7 positions match TRBD1. The CDR3 contains 14 residues. The trim removed 6 bases at V and 8 bases at J, leaving 15 bases unmatched. Germline V gene sequence: CDR1 DFQATT, CDR2 SNEGSKA (reference sequence). CDR3 residues: CSALGAEGAGGYTF. DNA of the CDR3: TGCAGTGCCCTTGGGGCAGAGGGGGCCGGGGGCTACACCTTC.

There are many counts of this clonotype. The rearrangement uses TRBV7-6 and TRBJ2-7, with a tentative D call TRBD2 (6 bases). CDR3 length: 14 amino acids. CDR1 is SGHVS, CDR2 FNYEAQ, per germline. V was clipped by 5 bases and J by 0 bases, with 11 bases between them. CDR3 sequence (DNA): TGTGCCAGCAGCCCCGGGGGATACTCCTACGAGCAGTACTTC. Translating gives CASSPGGYSYEQYF. The full variable domain, with the rest looked up from reference TRBV7-6 and TRBJ2-7, is GAGVSQSPRYKVTKRGQDVALRCDPISGHVSLYWYRQALGQGPEFLTYFNYEAQQDKSGLPNDRFSAERPEGSISTLTIQRTEQRDSAMYRCASSPGGYSYEQYFGPGTRLTVT.

This chain connects TRBV10-3 to TRBJ1-5, with unresolved D. V was clipped by 2 bases and J by 7 bases, with 6 bases between them. The germline V gene has CDR1 ENHRY and CDR2 SYGVKD. The CDR3 runs to 12 residues. The CDR3 is CAISEGKQPQHF. The CDR3 DNA is TGTGCCATCAGTGAGGGAAAGCAGCCCCAGCATTTT.

DNA for the CDR3: TGTGCCAGCAAGCAACCGGGAACCGGGGAGCTGTTTTTT. Translated, it gives CASKQPGTGELFF. The chain is built from TRBV11-2 and TRBJ2-2, with D possibly matching TRBD2 (5 bases). Germline CDR1 SGHAT, CDR2 FQNNGV. V was pared by 7 bases and J by 5 bases, with 11 bases between. The CDR3 runs 13 residues.

This clonotype has ten or more counts. This chain uses TRBV7-2 with TRBJ2-7; the D gene is possibly TRBD2 (5 bases). Trimming stripped 4 bases from V and 0 bases from J, with 10 bases between. The CDR3 runs 14 residues. CDR1 and CDR2 from the germline V gene are SGHTA and FQGNSA. The CDR3 DNA reads as TGTGCCAGCAGCTCTACGGGGTCCTCCTACGAGCAGTACTTC. This sequence encodes CASSSTGSSYEQYF. The full variable domain, in which reference TRBV7-2 and TRBJ2-7 provide the parts outside the CDR3, is GAGVSQSPSNKVTEKGKDVELRCDPISGHTALYWYRQSLGQGLEFLIYFQGNSAPDKSGLPSDRFSAERTGGSVSTLTIQRTQQEDSAVYLCASSSTGSSYEQYFGPGTRLTVT.

CDR3 amino acids: CASSLWGGRRVNTEAFF. For the CDR3, the DNA is TGTGCCAGCAGTTTATGGGGGGGGCGGAGGGTAAACACTGAAGCTTTCTTT. The V gene is TRBV27, the J gene TRBJ1-1; D is perhaps TRBD1 (6 bases). This CDR3 spans 17 amino acids. Per the germline V gene, CDR1 is MNHEY and CDR2 is SMNVEV (reference sequence). Trimming removed 1 base from V and 2 bases from J, with 17 bases in between.

Concerning this clonotype: It may be a read error: a sequence one base away is much more abundant. The chain has TRBV20-1 and TRBJ2-7; 10 bases align to TRBD1. The CDR3 extends over 15 amino acids. Trimming took 8 bases from V and 1 from J; bases not matched to a gene: 11. Germline V lookup: CDR1 DFQATT, CDR2 SNEGSKA (reference sequence). CDR3 sequence reads: CSTPNRQGASYEQYF. CDR3 coding DNA: TGCAGTACTCCAAACCGACAGGGGGCTTCCTACGAGCAGTACTTC.

Remarks on this clonotype: This sequence may be a read error, since a much larger clone differs from it by one base. V and J are TRBV6-2 or TRBV6-3 and TRBJ2-1; 13 nucleotides match TRBD2. The CDR3 length is 15 residues. Per germline, CDR1 MNHEY and CDR2 SVGEGT. Losses at the gene ends were 6 bases for V and 9 bases for J; bases not matched to a gene: 8. The CDR3 protein is CASRHTSGGATEQFF. CDR3 bases: TGTGCCAGCAGGCATACTAGCGGGGGGGCGACTGAGCAGTTCTTC.